The subject of this entry is one TCR beta chain. Generated by immunoSEQ multiplex PCR, the TCRdb table keeps only in-frame clones and is missing some. The repertoire holds 120,000 to 150,000 clones, with 89% as singletons. The source of the sample is a study of control samples from healthy donors and cancer patients. Germline lookup yields CDR1 SNHLY and CDR2 FYNNEI. The ends were cut back, 6 bases at V and 2 bases at J, with 15 bases in the middle. This CDR3 region has 15 residues. The rearrangement joins TRBV2 to TRBJ2-3, with D perhaps assigned TRBD1 or TRBD2 (6 bases each). Material for sequencing was blood. This TCR was recovered from a man under 40 in good health. The CDR3 sequence: CASSPRGLYTDTQYF. The CDR3, as DNA: TGTGCCAGCAGCCCTCGGGGGCTTTACACAGATACGCAGTATTTT.